This T cell receptor (beta chain) is from a study of blood T cell repertoires in COVID-19 (TCRdb year 2020). Regarding the complete study: The collaborator samples originated in the United States, Italy and Spain and spanned the acute and convalescent phases of COVID-19. The material from the prospective study consisted of cDNA or gDNA derived from T cells, B-cell-depleted T cells, or PBMCs. The dataset comprised deeply sampled blood TCRbeta repertoires from subjects exposed to, actively infected with, or recovered from COVID-19. The repertoires were released in a freely available public database intended as a resource for research on the immune response to SARS-CoV-2. The samples were drawn from the first 160 participants of the ongoing ImmuneRACE study and from about 1,200 subjects provided by 6 global collaborators. Sample metadata almost always included a de-identified subject ID, COVID-19 status, age in years and sex. HLA class I and class II types, where available, came from metadata supplied by the sample provider rather than from assay-based typing.

What the study reported, not specific to this receptor: The quantity of clinical and demographic metadata differed by source and by participant and was supplied without curation.

Remarks on this clone: Its antigen specificity is not known. Base-call qualities are not available, and no considerably larger clone is one nucleotide away.

TCRbeta CDR3 regions were amplified from genomic DNA by means of the immunoSEQ Assay, a bias-controlled multiplex PCR. Under the source paper's analysis protocol: The number of nucleated cells in each sample was estimated by amplification of reference gene primers within the assay. To quantify the absolute abundance of each unique TCRbeta CDR3 rearrangement, sequence reads were collapsed and filtered. For each sample, productive Simpson clonality was calculated by taking the square root of Simpson's diversity index across productive rearrangements. The table comes from immuneACCESS by way of TCRdb, which keeps in-frame sequences with V and J called. Part of the clones is missing from these tables; in studies checked, under half for an unresolved V gene and the rest for unknown reasons. The V and J calls and clone size were taken over from that table, and D and trimming were inferred from the DNA. A total of 95,000 to 120,000 clones appear in this sample, about 85% of them only once. The ten largest clones take up about 3.6% of the sample.

The trim is 0 bases for V and 3 bases for J, with a gap of 12 bases between the germline ends. In the germline V gene (reference sequence), CDR1 corresponds to SGHKS and CDR2 to YYEKEE. Including the terminal cysteine and phenylalanine, the CDR3 comprises 16 residues. Kept here is only the CDR3 DNA, which spans 48 bases and is read in frame from base 1. Each collaborating institution followed its own protocols to collect whole blood in K2EDTA tubes. For TCRbeta analysis, collaborators shipped samples in one of three forms: frozen whole blood, isolated PBMCs, or DNA extracted from either of those sample types.

The TCR was taken from a man between 35 and 55 years old with acute or convalescent COVID-19. What was sequenced was peripheral blood. The chain uses TRBV5-5 and TRBJ1-4; TRBD1 is possibly the D segment (6 matching bases). The CDR3 in this case is CASSLAGGQSNEKLFF. The DNA sequence is as follows: TGTGCCAGCAGCTTGGCCGGCGGACAGTCTAATGAAAAACTGTTTTTT.